The 6 T cell receptor beta chains below come from one sample, sequenced in a study of regulatory T cells in long-lasting Graves disease. Time point defined: newly diagnosed GD, antithyroid drugs for less than 3 months. After RNA was extracted from PBMCs, the TCR library was made from it. CDR3-region Arm-PCR and iRepertoire HTBI primers produced the TCR beta libraries. MiXCR, run by TCRdb on the multiplex PCR reads, gives a single entry per CDR3 protein. Here the sample spans hundreds of thousands of distinct CDR3 sequences, roughly 13% being singletons. Another study also made use of these data, one on T cells in Graves' hyperthyroidism and ophthalmopathy.

The starting material was peripheral blood mononuclear cells (PBMCs), obtained at new diagnosis, from a patient treated with antithyroid drugs. The source of these receptors is a man between 25 and 39 years old with Graves disease.

This clonotype was seen repeatedly, ten times or more. V gene TRBV14 combines with J gene TRBJ2-3; D ambiguous. The CDR3 covers 15 residues. V was cut by 1 base and J by 2 bases, with 10 bases left in between. CDR1 is SGHDN, CDR2 FVKESK, per germline. The CDR3 here is CASSQVVRTTDTQYF. For the CDR3, the DNA is TGTGCCAGCAGCCAAGTAGTGAGGACCACAGATACGCAGTATTTT.

The table lists this clonotype with many counts. The chain employs TRBV9 and TRBJ2-1, with D perhaps TRBD1 or TRBD2 (5 bases each). Deletions cut 0 bases from V and 8 bases from J, with 15 bases between. Germline CDR1 and CDR2: SGDLS and YYNGEE. The CDR3 covers 15 residues. DNA of the CDR3: TGTGCCAGCAGCGTAGAGGGACGCGTTAGGGATGAGCAGTTCTTC. The encoded protein is CASSVEGRVRDEQFF. The full variable domain, with the rest looked up from reference TRBV9 and TRBJ2-1, is DSGVTQTPKHLITATGQRVTLRCSPRSGDLSVYWYQQSLDQGLQFLIQYYNGEERAKGNILERFSAQQFPDLHSELNLSSLELGDSALYFCASSVEGRVRDEQFFGPGTRLTVL.

This clonotype was seen at least ten times. The CDR3 nucleotides are TGTGCCAGCAGCCCTAAAGGGGCCCAAGGGCAGTATTTT. This sequence encodes CASSPKGAQGQYF. This chain uses TRBV12-3 or TRBV12-4 with TRBJ2-3; TRBD1 is a possible D gene (5 bases). Trimming left V 6 bases short and J 11 bases short, with 18 bases between. The CDR3 is 13 amino acids.

The CDR3 loop is CASSPLPLLAGADTQYF. Written as DNA, the CDR3 is TGTGCCAGCAGTCCCCTCCCACTACTAGCGGGAGCAGATACGCAGTATTTT. J is TRBJ2-3 and V is TRBV27; 11 bases fit TRBD2. The CDR3 runs to 17 residues. Germline V CDR1 and CDR2: MNHEY, SMNVEV (reference sequence). J gave up 4 bases and V 5 bases, and 11 bases lay outside the gene matches.

CDR3 sequence reads: CASSIASSGLAGRETQYF. The CDR3 DNA sequence: TGTGCCAGTAGTATTGCTTCGAGCGGTCTAGCGGGGCGAGAGACCCAGTACTTC. The chain joins TRBV19 to TRBJ2-5; TRBD2 aligns across 9 bases. The ends lost 3 bases at V and 4 bases at J; junction bases unmatched: 15. Germline CDR1 is LNHDA and CDR2 is SQIVND (reference sequence). The CDR3 has 18 residues. Complete variable domain (other parts from reference TRBV19 and TRBJ2-5): DGGITQSPKYLFRKEGQNVTLSCEQNLNHDAMYWYRQDPGQGLRLIYYSQIVNDFQKGDIAEGYSVSREKKESFPLTVTSAQKNPTAFYLCASSIASSGLAGRETQYFGPGTRLLVL.

This clonotype was detected ten times or more. The chain recombines TRBV12-3 or TRBV12-4 with TRBJ1-2, with TRBD1 matching over 8 bases. With V trimmed by 10 bases and J by 5 bases, 9 bases remained unmatched. CDR3 length equals 13 residues. CDR3 amino acids: CATRDRREYGYTF. The DNA of the CDR3 is TGTGCCACCCGGGACAGGAGAGAATATGGCTACACCTTC.